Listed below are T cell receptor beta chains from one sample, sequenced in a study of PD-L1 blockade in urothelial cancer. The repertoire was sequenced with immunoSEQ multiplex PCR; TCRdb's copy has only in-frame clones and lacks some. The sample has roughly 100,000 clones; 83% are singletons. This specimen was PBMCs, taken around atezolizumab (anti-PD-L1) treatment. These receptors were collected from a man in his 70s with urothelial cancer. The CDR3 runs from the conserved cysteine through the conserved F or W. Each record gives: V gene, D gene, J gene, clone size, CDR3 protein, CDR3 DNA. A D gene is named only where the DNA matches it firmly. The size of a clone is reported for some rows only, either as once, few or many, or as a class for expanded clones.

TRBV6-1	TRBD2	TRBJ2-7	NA	CASSETSGRISEQYF	TGTGCCAGCAGTGAGACTAGCGGGAGGATCAGCGAGCAGTACTTC
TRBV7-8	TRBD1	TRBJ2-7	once	CASSTGQGLGEQYF	TGTGCCAGCAGCACTGGACAGGGTTTGGGCGAGCAGTACTTC
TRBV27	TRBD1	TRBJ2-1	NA	CASKPQGAYEQFF	TGTGCCAGCAAACCACAGGGGGCCTATGAGCAGTTCTTC
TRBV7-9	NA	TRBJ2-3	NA	CASSLQSDTQYF	TGTGCCAGCAGCCTCCAGTCAGATACGCAGTATTTT
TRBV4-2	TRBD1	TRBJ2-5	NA	CASSQTTWTGERETQYF	TGTGCCAGCAGCCAAACTACTTGGACAGGGGAACGGGAGACCCAGTACTTC
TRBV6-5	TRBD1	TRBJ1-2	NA	CASSYSIGTGGGYTF	TGTGCCAGCAGTTACTCGATTGGGACAGGGGGCGGCTACACCTTC
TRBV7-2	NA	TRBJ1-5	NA	CASSLAAVGNQPQHF	TGTGCCAGCAGCTTAGCGGCCGTTGGCAATCAGCCCCAGCATTTT
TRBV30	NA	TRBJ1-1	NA	CAWSVGVNTEAFF	TGTGCCTGGAGTGTAGGAGTGAACACTGAAGCTTTCTTT
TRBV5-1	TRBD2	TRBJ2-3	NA	CASSPGLAGGLSTDTQYF	TGCGCCAGCAGCCCCGGACTAGCGGGGGGCCTTAGCACAGATACGCAGTATTTT
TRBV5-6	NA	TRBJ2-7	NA	CASSPGQFSYEQYF	TGTGCCAGCAGTCCAGGACAGTTCTCCTACGAGCAGTACTTC
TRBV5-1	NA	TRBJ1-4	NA	CASSVVENEKLFF	TGCGCCAGCAGCGTGGTCGAGAATGAAAAACTGTTTTTT
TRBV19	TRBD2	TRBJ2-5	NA	CASTRAGTSGQETQYF	TGTGCCAGTACCAGGGCCGGGACTAGCGGCCAAGAGACCCAGTACTTC
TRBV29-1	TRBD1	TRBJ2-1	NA	CSVTTGDSYNEQFF	TGCAGCGTTACTACAGGGGACTCCTACAATGAGCAGTTCTTC
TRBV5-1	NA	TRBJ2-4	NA	CASGPGAGDIQYF	TGCGCCAGCGGGCCAGGGGCGGGAGACATTCAGTACTTC
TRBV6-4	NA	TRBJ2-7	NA	CASNVSGGGSEQYF	TGTGCCAGCAATGTCTCAGGGGGGGGTTCCGAGCAGTACTTC
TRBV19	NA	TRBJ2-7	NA	CASSPRTTFYEQYF	TGTGCCAGTAGTCCCAGGACTACCTTCTACGAGCAGTACTTC
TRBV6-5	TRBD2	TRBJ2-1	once	CASSLGLAYDEQFF	TGTGCCAGCAGTCTTGGACTAGCGTACGATGAGCAGTTCTTC
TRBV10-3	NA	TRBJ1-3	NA	CAISEYRDFGNTIYF	TGTGCCATCAGTGAGTACCGGGACTTTGGAAACACCATATATTTT
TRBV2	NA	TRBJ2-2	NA	CASSGDRESTGELFF	TGTGCCAGCAGTGGGGACCGGGAGAGTACCGGGGAGCTGTTTTTT
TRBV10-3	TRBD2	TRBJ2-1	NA	CAISDTILAGGRNEQFF	TGTGCCATCAGTGACACTATACTAGCGGGAGGGCGGAATGAGCAGTTCTTC
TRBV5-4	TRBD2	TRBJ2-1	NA	CASSLELAGGGEQFF	TGTGCCAGCAGCTTGGAACTAGCGGGGGGGGGTGAGCAGTTCTTC
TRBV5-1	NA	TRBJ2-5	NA	CASSLRDKGETQYF	TGCGCCAGCAGTCTAAGGGACAAAGGGGAGACCCAGTACTTC
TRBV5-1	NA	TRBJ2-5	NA	CASSRGSEVETQYF	TGCGCCAGCAGCCGGGGGAGCGAGGTAGAGACCCAGTACTTC
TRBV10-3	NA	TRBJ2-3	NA	CAISSGLSTDTQYF	TGTGCCATCAGTTCGGGACTGAGCACAGATACGCAGTATTTT
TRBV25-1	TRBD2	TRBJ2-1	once	CASSALAGGPGNEQFF	TGTGCCAGCAGTGCACTAGCGGGAGGGCCAGGCAATGAGCAGTTCTTC
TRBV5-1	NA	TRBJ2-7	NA	CASRGGGGAPGEQYF	TGCGCCAGCAGAGGGGGAGGGGGGGCGCCGGGCGAGCAGTACTTC
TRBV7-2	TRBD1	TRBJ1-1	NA	CASSLTDRGGTEAFF	TGTGCCAGCAGCTTGACGGACAGGGGAGGCACTGAAGCTTTCTTT
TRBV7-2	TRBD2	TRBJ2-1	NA	CASSPGGPGAGGGNEQFF	TGTGCCAGCAGCCCTGGGGGACCGGGGGCGGGAGGGGGGAATGAGCAGTTCTTC
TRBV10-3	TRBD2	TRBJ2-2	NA	CAISDSSGGAGGELFF	TGTGCCATCAGTGATTCTAGCGGGGGGGCCGGAGGGGAGCTGTTTTTT
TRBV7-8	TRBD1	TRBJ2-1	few	CASSPYNDRGSEQFF	TGTGCCAGCAGCCCTTATAACGACAGGGGATCTGAGCAGTTCTTC
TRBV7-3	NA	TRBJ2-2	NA	CASSSVYGELFF	TGTGCCAGCAGCTCCGTTTACGGGGAGCTGTTTTTT
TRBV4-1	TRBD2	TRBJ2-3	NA	CASSRGGLAGNTDTQYF	TGCGCCAGCAGCCGAGGTGGACTAGCGGGCAACACAGATACGCAGTATTTT
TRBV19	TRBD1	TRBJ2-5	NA	CASSTGVQETQYF	TGTGCCAGTTCCACAGGGGTCCAAGAGACCCAGTACTTC
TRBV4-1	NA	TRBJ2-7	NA	CASSQDSATTSGYEQYF	TGCGCCAGCAGCCAAGATTCCGCGACCACATCAGGGTACGAGCAGTACTTC
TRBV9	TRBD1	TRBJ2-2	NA	CASSVRTGVGGELFF	TGTGCCAGCAGCGTAAGGACAGGGGTTGGCGGGGAGCTGTTTTTT
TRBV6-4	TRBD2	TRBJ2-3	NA	CASSAGLAGRDTQYF	TGTGCCAGCAGTGCGGGACTAGCGGGAAGGGATACGCAGTATTTT
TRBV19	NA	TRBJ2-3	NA	CASSLGAGGTDTQYF	TGTGCCAGTAGTCTGGGGGCAGGTGGCACAGATACGCAGTATTTT
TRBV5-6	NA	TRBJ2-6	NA	CASLDSYSGANVLTF	TGTGCCAGCCTTGACAGTTACTCTGGGGCCAACGTCCTGACTTTC
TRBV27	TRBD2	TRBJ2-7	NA	CASSPTSGSPYEQYF	TGTGCCAGCAGTCCTACTAGCGGGAGTCCTTACGAGCAGTACTTC
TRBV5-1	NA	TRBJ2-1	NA	CASSLVTDYNEQFF	TGCGCCAGCAGCTTGGTGACAGACTACAATGAGCAGTTCTTC
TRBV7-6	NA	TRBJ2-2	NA	CASSDSTVNTGELFF	TGTGCCAGCAGCGATTCCACAGTGAACACCGGGGAGCTGTTTTTT
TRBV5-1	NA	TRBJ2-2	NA	CASSGEGTANTGELFF	TGCGCCAGCAGTGGTGAAGGAACAGCGAACACCGGGGAGCTGTTTTTT
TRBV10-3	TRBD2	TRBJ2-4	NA	CAISVSGRGSENIQYF	TGTGCCATCAGTGTTAGCGGGAGGGGGTCTGAAAACATTCAGTACTTC
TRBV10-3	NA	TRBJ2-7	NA	CAISESQAYEQYF	TGTGCCATCAGTGAGTCCCAGGCCTACGAGCAGTACTTC
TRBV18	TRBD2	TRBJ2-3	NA	CASSPSSGTSGRRDTQYF	TGTGCCAGCTCACCGTCCAGCGGGACTAGCGGGAGGAGGGATACGCAGTATTTT